The following is a TCR beta chain sequence with its context. Its antigen is not known. This entry is derived from a study of shared clonotypes between healthy human individuals. Study-wide findings and caveats: Exclusively blood specimens were collected; tissue repertoires likely differ.

The study ran the assay at deep level. Here immunoSEQ multiplex PCR was the method, and the copy in TCRdb shows in-frame clones only, minus some. The data show about half a million clones, 79% seen once. The healthy adult donors were HIV-negative and reported no recent acute infections or vaccinations. Those who donated, Caucasian adults without exception, all lived in Nashville, Tennessee. This sequence was found in a woman in her forties in good health. Some clones in this sample may be carry-over from other donors' samples. The sample taken for sequencing was PBMCs.

CDR3 in amino acids: CASSRVGDRSTDTQYF. The CDR3 DNA reads as TGTGCCAGCAGTAGGGTAGGAGACAGGAGCACAGATACGCAGTATTTT. The rearrangement uses TRBV2 and TRBJ2-3, with a weak D call TRBD1 (6 bases). V lost 5 bases, J lost 0 bases, and 15 bases lay in between. The CDR3 runs to 16 residues. Germline CDR1 and CDR2: SNHLY and FYNNEI.